Described below is a single T cell receptor beta chain sequence and its context. Its antigen is as yet unknown. The assay was immunoSEQ multiplex PCR, and TCRdb's table has in-frame clones only and misses some. This sample has fewer than 300,000 clones; 70% to 80% occur once, and the top ten carry approximately 5.6%. The entry originates in a study of cytotoxic CD8 clonotypes in ibrutinib-treated CLL. Background on the study: Response samples were taken after a median approximately 13 months of treatment, range 6 to 36. Notes on the study in general: Relative to age-matched healthy donors, clonality at baseline was higher, and it tracked circulating CD8+ T-cell counts. Different sampling times were used for sustained-remission and progressing patients. Clonality was higher at ibrutinib response and returned toward baseline at progression.

The ends were cut back, 6 bases at V and 5 bases at J, with 13 bases in the middle. This CDR3 comprises 12 residues. The germline gives CDR1 SQVTM, CDR2 ANQGSEA. The chain is built from TRBV29-1 and TRBJ1-2, with D unclear. The starting material was PBMCs, obtained at disease progression, from a patient treated with ibrutinib. This receptor was identified in a human donor with chronic lymphocytic leukemia. The CDR3 here is CSVGRVGYGYTF. The CDR3 DNA is TGCAGCGTGGGCCGCGTGGGGTATGGCTACACCTTC.